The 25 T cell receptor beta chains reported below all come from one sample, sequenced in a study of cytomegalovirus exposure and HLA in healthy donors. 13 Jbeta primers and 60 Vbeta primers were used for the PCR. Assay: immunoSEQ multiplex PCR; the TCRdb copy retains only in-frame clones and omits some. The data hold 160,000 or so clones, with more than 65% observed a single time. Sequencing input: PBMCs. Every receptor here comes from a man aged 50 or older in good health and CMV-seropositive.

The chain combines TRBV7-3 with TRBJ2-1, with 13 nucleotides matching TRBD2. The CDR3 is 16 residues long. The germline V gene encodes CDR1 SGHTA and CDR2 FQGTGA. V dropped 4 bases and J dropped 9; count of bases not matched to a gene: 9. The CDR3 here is CASSSRTSGSGSEQFF. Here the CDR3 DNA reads TGTGCCAGCAGCTCTAGGACTAGCGGGAGCGGAAGTGAGCAGTTCTTC.

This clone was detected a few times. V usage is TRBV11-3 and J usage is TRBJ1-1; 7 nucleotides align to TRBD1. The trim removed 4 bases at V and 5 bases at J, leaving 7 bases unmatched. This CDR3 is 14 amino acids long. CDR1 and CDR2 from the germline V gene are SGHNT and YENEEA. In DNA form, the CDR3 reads TGTGCCAGCAGCTCCCGACAGGGTGAAACTGAAGCTTTCTTT. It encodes CASSSRQGETEAFF.

CDR3 region: CASSLPGQENYGYTF. The CDR3 DNA sequence: TGTGCCAGCTCACTCCCGGGACAGGAGAACTATGGCTACACCTTC. The gene calls are TRBV18 and TRBJ1-2; 8 bases are shared with TRBD1. The CDR3 length is 15 residues. J lost 2 bases, V lost 4 bases, and 6 bases had no gene match. Germline V lookup: CDR1 KGHSH, CDR2 LQKENI.

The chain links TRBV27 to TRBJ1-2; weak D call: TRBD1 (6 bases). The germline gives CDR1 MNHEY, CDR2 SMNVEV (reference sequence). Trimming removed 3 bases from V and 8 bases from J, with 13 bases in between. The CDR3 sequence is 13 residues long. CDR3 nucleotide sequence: TGTGCCAGCAGTTTGGACAGTCTGGGGGGCTACACCTTC. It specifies CASSLDSLGGYTF.

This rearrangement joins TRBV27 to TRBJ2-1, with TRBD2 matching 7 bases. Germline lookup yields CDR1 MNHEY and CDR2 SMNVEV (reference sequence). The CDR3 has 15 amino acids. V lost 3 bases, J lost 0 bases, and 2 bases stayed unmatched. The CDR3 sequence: CASSFSGSSYNEQFF. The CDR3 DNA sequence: TGTGCCAGCAGTTTTAGCGGGTCCTCCTACAATGAGCAGTTCTTC.

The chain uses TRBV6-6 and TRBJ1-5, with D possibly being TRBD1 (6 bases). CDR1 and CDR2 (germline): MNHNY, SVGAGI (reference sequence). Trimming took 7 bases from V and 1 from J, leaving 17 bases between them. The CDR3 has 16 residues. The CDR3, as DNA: TGTGCCAGCAACCCGTTGACAGGCGGGAGCAATCAGCCCCAGCATTTT. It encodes CASNPLTGGSNQPQHF.

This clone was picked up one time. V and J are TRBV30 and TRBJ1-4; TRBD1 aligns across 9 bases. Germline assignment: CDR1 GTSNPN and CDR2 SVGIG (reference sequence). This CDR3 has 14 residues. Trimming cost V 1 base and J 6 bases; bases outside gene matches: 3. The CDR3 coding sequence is TGTGCCTGGAGTGCCGGGACAGGGTATGAAAAACTGTTTTTT. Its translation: CAWSAGTGYEKLFF.

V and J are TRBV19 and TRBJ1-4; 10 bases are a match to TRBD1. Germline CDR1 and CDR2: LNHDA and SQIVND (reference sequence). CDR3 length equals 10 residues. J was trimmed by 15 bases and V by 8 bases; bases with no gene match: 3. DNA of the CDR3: TGTGCCAGTGCGGACAGGGGGATGTTTTTT. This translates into CASADRGMFF.

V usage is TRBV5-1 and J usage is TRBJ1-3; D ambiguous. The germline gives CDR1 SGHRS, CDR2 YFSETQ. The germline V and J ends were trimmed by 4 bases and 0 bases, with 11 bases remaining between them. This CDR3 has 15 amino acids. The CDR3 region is CASSQAPSSGNTIYF. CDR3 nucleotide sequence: TGCGCCAGCAGCCAGGCGCCCAGCTCTGGAAACACCATATATTTT.

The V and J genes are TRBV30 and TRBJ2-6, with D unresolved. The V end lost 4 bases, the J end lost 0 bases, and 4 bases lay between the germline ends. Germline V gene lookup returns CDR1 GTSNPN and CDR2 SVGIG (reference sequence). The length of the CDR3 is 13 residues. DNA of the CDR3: TGTGCCTGGATTCGCTCTGGGGCCAACGTCCTGACTTTC. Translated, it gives CAWIRSGANVLTF.

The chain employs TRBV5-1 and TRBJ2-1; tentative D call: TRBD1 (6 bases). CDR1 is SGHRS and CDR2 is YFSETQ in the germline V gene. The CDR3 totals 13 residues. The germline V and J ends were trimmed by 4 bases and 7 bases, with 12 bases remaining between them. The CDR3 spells CASSTRTGNEQFF. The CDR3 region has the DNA TGCGCCAGCAGCACCCGAACAGGGAATGAGCAGTTCTTC.

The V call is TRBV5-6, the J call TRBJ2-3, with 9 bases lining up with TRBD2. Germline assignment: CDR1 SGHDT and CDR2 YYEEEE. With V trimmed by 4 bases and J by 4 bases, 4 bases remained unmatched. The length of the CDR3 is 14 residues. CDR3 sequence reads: CASSPGLAADTQYF. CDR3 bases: TGTGCCAGCAGCCCGGGACTAGCAGCAGATACGCAGTATTTT. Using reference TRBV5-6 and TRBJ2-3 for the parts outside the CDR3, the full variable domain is DAGVTQSPTHLIKTRGQQVTLRCSPKSGHDTVSWYQQALGQGPQFIFQYYEEEERQRGNFPDRFSGHQFPNYSSELNVNALLLGDSALYLCASSPGLAADTQYFGPGTRLTVL.

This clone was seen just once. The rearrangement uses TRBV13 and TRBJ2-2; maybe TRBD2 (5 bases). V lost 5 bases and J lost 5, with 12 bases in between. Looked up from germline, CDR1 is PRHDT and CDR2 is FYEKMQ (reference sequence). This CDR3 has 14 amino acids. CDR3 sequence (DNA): TGTGCCAGCAGCCCCGGACTTACTACCGGGGAGCTGTTTTTT. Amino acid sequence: CASSPGLTTGELFF.

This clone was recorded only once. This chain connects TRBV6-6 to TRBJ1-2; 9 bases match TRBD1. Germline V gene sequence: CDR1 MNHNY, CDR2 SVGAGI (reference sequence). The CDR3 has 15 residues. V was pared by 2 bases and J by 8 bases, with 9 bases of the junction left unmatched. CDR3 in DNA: TGTGCCAGCAGTTACACCAGGACAGGGGCTGGCGGCTACACCTTC. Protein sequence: CASSYTRTGAGGYTF.

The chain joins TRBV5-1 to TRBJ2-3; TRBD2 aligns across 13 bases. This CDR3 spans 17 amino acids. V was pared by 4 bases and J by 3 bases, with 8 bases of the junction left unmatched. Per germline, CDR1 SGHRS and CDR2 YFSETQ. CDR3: CASSRTGTSGVTDTQYF. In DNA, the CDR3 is TGCGCCAGCAGCCGAACCGGGACTAGCGGGGTAACAGATACGCAGTATTTT.

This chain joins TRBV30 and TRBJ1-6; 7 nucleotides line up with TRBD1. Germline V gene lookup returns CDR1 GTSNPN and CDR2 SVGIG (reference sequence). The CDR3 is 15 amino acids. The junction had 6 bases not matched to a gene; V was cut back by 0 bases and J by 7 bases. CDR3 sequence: CAWSVTGVGNSPLHF. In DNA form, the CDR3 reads TGTGCCTGGAGTGTTACAGGGGTGGGGAATTCACCCCTCCACTTT.

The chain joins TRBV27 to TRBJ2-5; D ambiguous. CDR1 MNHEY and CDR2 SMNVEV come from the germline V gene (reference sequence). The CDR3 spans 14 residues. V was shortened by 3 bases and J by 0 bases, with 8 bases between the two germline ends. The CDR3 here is CASSLTLYQETQYF. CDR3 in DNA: TGTGCCAGCAGTTTGACATTGTACCAAGAGACCCAGTACTTC.

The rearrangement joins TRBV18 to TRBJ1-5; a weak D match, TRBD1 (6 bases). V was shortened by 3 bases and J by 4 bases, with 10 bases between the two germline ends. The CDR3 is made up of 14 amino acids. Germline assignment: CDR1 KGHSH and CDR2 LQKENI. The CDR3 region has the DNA TGTGCCAGCTCACCTCCAGGGGAGAATCAGCCCCAGCATTTT. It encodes CASSPPGENQPQHF.

CDR3 loop: CASSLSNVGVETYEQYF. The CDR3 DNA is TGTGCCAGCAGTTTATCGAATGTAGGAGTTGAAACCTACGAGCAGTACTTC. V usage is TRBV27 and J usage is TRBJ2-7, with D hard to call. This CDR3 is built from 17 residues. V gave up 0 bases and J gave up 2 bases, with 17 bases separating them. CDR1 MNHEY and CDR2 SMNVEV come from the germline V gene (reference sequence).

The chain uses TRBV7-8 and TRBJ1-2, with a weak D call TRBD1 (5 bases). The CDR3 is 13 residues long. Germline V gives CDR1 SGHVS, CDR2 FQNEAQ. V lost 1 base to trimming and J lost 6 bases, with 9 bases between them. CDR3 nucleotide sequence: TGTGCCAGCAGCTTAGTGGGAGGGGATGGCTACACCTTC. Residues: CASSLVGGDGYTF.

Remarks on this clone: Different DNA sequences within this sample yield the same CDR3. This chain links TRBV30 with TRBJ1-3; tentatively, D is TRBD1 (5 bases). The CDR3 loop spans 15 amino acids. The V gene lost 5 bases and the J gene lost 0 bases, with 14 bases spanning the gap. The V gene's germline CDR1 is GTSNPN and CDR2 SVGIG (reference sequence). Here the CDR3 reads CAWSRDSGSGNTIYF. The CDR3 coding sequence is TGTGCCTGGTCCCGGGACTCAGGCTCTGGAAACACCATATATTTT.

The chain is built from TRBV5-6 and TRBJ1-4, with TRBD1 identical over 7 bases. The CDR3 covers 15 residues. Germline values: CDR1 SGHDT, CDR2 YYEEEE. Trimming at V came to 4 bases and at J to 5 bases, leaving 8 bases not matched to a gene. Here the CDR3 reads CASSARDRPNEKLFF. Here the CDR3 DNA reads TGTGCCAGCAGCGCGAGGGACAGACCGAATGAAAAACTGTTTTTT.

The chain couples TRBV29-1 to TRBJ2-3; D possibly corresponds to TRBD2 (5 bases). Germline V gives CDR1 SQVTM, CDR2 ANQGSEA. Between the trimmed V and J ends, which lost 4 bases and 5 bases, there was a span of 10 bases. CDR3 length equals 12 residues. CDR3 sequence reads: CSVVLALDTQYF. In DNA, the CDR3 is TGCAGCGTTGTTCTAGCCTTAGATACGCAGTATTTT.

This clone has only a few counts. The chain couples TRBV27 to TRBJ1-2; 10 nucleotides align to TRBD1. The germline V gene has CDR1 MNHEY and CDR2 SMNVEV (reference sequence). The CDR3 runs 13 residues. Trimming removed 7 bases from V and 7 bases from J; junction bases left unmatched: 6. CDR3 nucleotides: TGTGCCAGCAAGGGACAGGGGTGGGGTGGCTACACCTTC. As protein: CASKGQGWGGYTF.

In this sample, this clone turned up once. DNA for the CDR3: TGTGCCATATGGGACAGGTTGAATGAGCAGTTCTTC. The encoded protein is CAIWDRLNEQFF. This sequence joins TRBV6-1 and TRBJ2-1; 8 nucleotides match TRBD1. This CDR3 has 12 residues. V gave up 10 bases and J gave up 7 bases; unmatched junction bases: 6. Germline V gene lookup returns CDR1 MNHNS and CDR2 SASEGT.